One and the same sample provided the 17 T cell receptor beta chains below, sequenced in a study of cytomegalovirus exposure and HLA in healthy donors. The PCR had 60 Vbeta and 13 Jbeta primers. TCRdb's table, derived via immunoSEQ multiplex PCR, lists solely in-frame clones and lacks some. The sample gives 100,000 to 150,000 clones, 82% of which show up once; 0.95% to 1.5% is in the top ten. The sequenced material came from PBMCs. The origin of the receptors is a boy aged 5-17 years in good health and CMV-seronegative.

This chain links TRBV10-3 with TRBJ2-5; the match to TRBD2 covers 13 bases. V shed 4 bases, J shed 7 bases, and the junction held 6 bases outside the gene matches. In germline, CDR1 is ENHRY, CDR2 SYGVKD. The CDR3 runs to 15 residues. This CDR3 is CAISAGLAGARTQYF. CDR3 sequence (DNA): TGTGCCATCAGTGCAGGACTAGCGGGAGCAAGGACCCAGTACTTC.

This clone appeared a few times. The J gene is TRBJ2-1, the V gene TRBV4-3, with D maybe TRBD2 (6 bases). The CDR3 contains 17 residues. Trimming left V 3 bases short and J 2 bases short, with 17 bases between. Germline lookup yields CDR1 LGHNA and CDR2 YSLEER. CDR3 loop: CASSQYPGLDAYNEQFF. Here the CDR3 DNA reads TGCGCCAGCAGCCAGTATCCGGGACTCGATGCCTACAATGAGCAGTTCTTC.

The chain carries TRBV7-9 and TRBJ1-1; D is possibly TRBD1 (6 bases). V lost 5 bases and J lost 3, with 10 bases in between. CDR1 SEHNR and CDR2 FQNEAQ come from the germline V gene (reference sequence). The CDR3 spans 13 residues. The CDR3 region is CASSPPGDTEAFF. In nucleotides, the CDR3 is TGTGCCAGCAGCCCACCAGGGGACACTGAAGCTTTCTTT.

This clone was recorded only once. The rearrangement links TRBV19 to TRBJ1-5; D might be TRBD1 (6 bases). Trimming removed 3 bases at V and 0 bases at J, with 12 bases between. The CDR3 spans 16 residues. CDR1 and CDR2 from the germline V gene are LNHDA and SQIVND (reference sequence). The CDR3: CASSITGGYSNQPQHF. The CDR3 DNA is TGTGCCAGTAGTATTACGGGGGGCTATAGCAATCAGCCCCAGCATTTT.

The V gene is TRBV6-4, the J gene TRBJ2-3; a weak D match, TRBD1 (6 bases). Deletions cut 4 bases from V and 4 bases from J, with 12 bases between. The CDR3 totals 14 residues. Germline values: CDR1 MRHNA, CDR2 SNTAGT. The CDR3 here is CASSATQGSDTQYF. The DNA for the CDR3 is TGTGCCAGCAGTGCAACACAGGGTTCAGATACGCAGTATTTT.

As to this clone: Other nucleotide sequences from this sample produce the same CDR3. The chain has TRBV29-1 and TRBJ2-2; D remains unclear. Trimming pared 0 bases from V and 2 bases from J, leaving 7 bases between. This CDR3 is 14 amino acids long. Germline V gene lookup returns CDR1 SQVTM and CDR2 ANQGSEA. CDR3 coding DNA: TGCAGCGTTGAAGAGGGCAGCAACACCGGGGAGCTGTTTTTT. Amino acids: CSVEEGSNTGELFF.

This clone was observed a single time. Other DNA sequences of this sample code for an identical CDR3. CDR3 protein: CASSLEVAGADTQYF. The CDR3 region has the DNA TGCGCCAGCAGCTTGGAGGTAGCGGGGGCAGATACGCAGTATTTT. J is TRBJ2-3 and V is TRBV5-1, with 9 nucleotides matching TRBD2. From germline, CDR1 is SGHRS and CDR2 YFSETQ. This CDR3 spans 15 amino acids. Trimming removed 0 bases from V and 4 bases from J; junction bases left unmatched: 3.

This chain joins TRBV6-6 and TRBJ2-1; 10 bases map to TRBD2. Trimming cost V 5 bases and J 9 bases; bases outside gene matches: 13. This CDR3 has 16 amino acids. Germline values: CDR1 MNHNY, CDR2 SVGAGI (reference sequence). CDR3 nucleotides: TGTGCCAGCAGTCAAGTAACTAGCGGGATACGCGGTGAGCAGTTCTTC. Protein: CASSQVTSGIRGEQFF.

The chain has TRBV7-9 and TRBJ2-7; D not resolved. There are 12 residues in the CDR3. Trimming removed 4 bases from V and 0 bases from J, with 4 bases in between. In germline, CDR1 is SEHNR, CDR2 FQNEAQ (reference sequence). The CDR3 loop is CASSSHSYEQYF. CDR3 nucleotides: TGTGCCAGCAGCTCACACTCCTACGAGCAGTACTTC.

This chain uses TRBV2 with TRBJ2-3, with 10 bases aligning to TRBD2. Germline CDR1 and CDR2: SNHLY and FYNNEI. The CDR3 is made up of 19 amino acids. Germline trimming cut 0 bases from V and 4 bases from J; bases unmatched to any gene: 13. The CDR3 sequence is CASSEARLAGVIEADTQYF. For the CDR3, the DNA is TGTGCCAGCAGTGAAGCACGGCTAGCGGGAGTGATTGAGGCAGATACGCAGTATTTT.

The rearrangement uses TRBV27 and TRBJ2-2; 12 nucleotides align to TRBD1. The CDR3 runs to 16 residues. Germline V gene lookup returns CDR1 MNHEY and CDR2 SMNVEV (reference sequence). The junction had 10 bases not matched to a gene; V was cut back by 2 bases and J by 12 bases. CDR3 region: CASSLILGTGGAKLFF. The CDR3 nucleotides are TGTGCCAGCAGTTTAATTCTTGGGACAGGGGGCGCAAAGCTGTTTTTT.

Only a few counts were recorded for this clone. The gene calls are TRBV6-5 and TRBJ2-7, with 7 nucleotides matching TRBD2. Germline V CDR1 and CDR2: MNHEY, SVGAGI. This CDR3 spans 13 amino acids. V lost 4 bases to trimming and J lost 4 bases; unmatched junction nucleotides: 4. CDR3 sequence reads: CASSSAAGYEQYF. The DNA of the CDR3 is TGTGCCAGCAGTTCAGCAGCGGGGTACGAGCAGTACTTC.

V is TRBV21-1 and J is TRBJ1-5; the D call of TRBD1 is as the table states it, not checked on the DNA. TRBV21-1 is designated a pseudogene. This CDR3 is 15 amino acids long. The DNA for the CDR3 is TGTGCCAGCAGCCAGGGACAGGGGGCAGGGCAGCCCCAGCATTTT. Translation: CASSQGQGAGQPQHF.

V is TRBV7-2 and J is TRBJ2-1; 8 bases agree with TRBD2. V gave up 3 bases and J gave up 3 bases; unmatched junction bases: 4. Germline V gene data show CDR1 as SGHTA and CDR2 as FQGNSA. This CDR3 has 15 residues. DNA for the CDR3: TGTGCCAGCAGCTTTGCCGGGAGGGACTACAATGAGCAGTTCTTC. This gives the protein CASSFAGRDYNEQFF.

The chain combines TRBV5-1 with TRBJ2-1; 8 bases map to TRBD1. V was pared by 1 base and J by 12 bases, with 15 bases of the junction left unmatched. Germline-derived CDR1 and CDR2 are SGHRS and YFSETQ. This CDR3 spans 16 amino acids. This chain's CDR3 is CASSLIVTGEVRGQFF. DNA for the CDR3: TGCGCCAGCAGCTTGATAGTGACAGGGGAGGTGAGGGGGCAGTTCTTC.

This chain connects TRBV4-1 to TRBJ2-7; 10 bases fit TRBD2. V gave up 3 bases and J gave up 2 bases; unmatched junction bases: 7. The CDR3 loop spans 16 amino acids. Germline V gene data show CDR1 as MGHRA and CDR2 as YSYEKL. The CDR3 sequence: CASSQGLAGVPYEQYF. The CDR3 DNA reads TGCGCCAGCAGCCAGGGTCTAGCGGGAGTTCCCTACGAGCAGTACTTC.

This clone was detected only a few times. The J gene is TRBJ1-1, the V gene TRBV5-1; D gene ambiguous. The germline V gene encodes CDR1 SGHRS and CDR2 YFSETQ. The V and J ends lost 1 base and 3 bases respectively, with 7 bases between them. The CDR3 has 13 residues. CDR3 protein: CASSLSAYTEAFF. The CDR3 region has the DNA TGCGCCAGCAGCTTGAGTGCGTACACTGAAGCTTTCTTT.